This TCR beta chain was retrieved from a study of shared clonotypes between healthy human individuals. Across the whole study: Sampling drew on donors who were a couple of women and a few men aged 18 to 49. There were three CD4 naive, three CD4 memory, two CD8 naive and one CD8 memory plates per donor.

Profiled with immunoSEQ multiplex PCR; TCRdb holds only in-frame clones, not every one. The data contain about 1.5 million clones, approximately 98% of them singletons. The CDR3 contains 13 residues. With 2 bases removed from V and 6 bases from J, the gap between germline ends came to 10 bases. Germline CDR1 and CDR2: SGHRS and YFSETQ. Sequencing was performed on naive CD4+ T cells sorted from blood. Specified subset: CD45RA+ positively selected. The chain uses TRBV5-1 and TRBJ2-3; D ambiguous. The receptor's source is a man aged 25 to 40 in good health. The CDR3 bases are TGCGCCAGCAGCTTTGGGTTGGATGATACGCAGTATTTT. This translates into CASSFGLDDTQYF.